Following are 32 T cell receptor beta chains from one sample sequenced in a study of blood T cell repertoires in COVID-19 (dated by TCRdb to the early 2020s). Library prep was done by the immunoSEQ multiplex PCR assay. Not all clones reach the TCRdb copy of this immuneACCESS table, which keeps in-frame sequences only. Checked studies attribute under half of the gap to unresolved V genes and leave the rest unexplained. In all, the sample holds approximately 250,000 clones, and approximately 85% of those were seen once. Of the sample, about 8.2% is held by the ten largest clones. Sequencing used PBMCs or T cells enriched from blood (not recorded which). These receptors all stem from a woman aged 50 to 60 with acute COVID-19.

This chain connects TRBV29-1 to TRBJ2-7; D remains unclear. The CDR3 runs to 12 residues. With 7 bases removed from V and 2 bases from J, the gap between germline ends came to 12 bases. Germline values: CDR1 SQVTM, CDR2 ANQGSEA. CDR3 coding DNA: TGCAGCGCCCTGCGTGGTCCCTACGAGCAGTACTTC. Translation gives CSALRGPYEQYF.

This clone has a handful of counts. The V and J genes are TRBV6-1 and TRBJ1-2, with D uncertain. The length of the CDR3 is 14 residues. The ends were cut back, 3 bases at V and 0 bases at J, with 8 bases in the middle. Looked up from germline, CDR1 is MNHNS and CDR2 is SASEGT. This CDR3 reads CASSEAHTNYGYTF. The CDR3 DNA reads as TGTGCCAGCAGTGAGGCACATACTAACTATGGCTACACCTTC.

In DNA form, the CDR3 reads TGTGCCAGCAGCGGGGGTGGGGGCAACACTGAAGCTTTCTTT. Its translation is CASSGGGGNTEAFF. The V and J genes are TRBV7-2 and TRBJ1-1, with D perhaps TRBD1 (6 bases). The V end was cut by 5 bases, the J end by 2 bases, with 12 bases between. Germline-derived CDR1 and CDR2 are SGHTA and FQGNSA. CDR3 length: 14 amino acids.

The chain is built from TRBV19 and TRBJ1-1; a weak D match, TRBD1 (6 bases). Germline CDR1 is LNHDA and CDR2 is SQIVND (reference sequence). The CDR3 is made up of 13 amino acids. With 10 bases removed from V and 7 bases from J, the gap between germline ends came to 19 bases. CDR3 protein: CATQGRQANEAFF. The CDR3 region has the DNA TGTGCCACCCAGGGGCGACAGGCCAATGAAGCTTTCTTT.

The chain joins TRBV7-2 to TRBJ1-1; 9 bases fit TRBD1. This CDR3 has 16 residues. Per the germline V gene, CDR1 is SGHTA and CDR2 is FQGNSA. Trimming took 2 bases from V and 3 from J; bases not matched to a gene: 7. CDR3 loop: CASSLFRWTGDTEAFF. DNA of the CDR3: TGTGCCAGCAGCTTATTCCGTTGGACAGGGGACACTGAAGCTTTCTTT.

The CDR3 region is CASSLEGQGRIEQFF. CDR3 DNA sequence: TGTGCCAGCAGCTTGGAGGGACAGGGGCGGATTGAGCAGTTCTTC. The V gene is TRBV5-4, the J gene TRBJ2-1; the match to TRBD1 covers 10 bases. The CDR3 runs 15 residues. Trimming cost V 0 bases and J 9 bases; bases outside gene matches: 6. The germline V gene encodes CDR1 SGHNT and CDR2 YYREEE (reference sequence).

This sequence joins TRBV5-1 and TRBJ1-2, with a weak D call TRBD1 (6 bases). The germline V and J ends were trimmed by 0 bases and 6 bases, with 15 bases remaining between them. The V gene's germline CDR1 is SGHRS and CDR2 YFSETQ. This CDR3 has 15 amino acids. CDR3 DNA: TGCGCCAGCAGCTTGGCCACCGGGACATACGATGGCTACACCTTC. Translation: CASSLATGTYDGYTF.

This clone was detected a few times. This chain connects TRBV7-9 to TRBJ1-1, with D possibly being TRBD1 (6 bases). Germline values: CDR1 SEHNR, CDR2 FQNEAQ (reference sequence). Trimming cost V 5 bases and J 6 bases, with 19 bases left between them. The CDR3 extends over 15 amino acids. CDR3 in amino acids: CASSPTGAGEAEAFF. Here the CDR3 DNA reads TGTGCCAGCAGCCCTACGGGGGCGGGGGAGGCTGAAGCTTTCTTT.

This chain uses TRBV18 with TRBJ1-3, with TRBD1 matching over 8 bases. Per germline, CDR1 KGHSH and CDR2 LQKENI. The junction had 1 base not matched to a gene; V was cut back by 2 bases and J by 4 bases. The CDR3 contains 14 residues. The CDR3 DNA follows: TGTGCCAGCTCACCAGACAGGGGAGGAAACACCATATATTTT. Translated: CASSPDRGGNTIYF.

On this clone: Other nucleotide sequences in the sample specify the same CDR3. The rearrangement joins TRBV12-3 or TRBV12-4 to TRBJ2-5; tentative D call: TRBD2 (6 bases). CDR3 length: 13 amino acids. V was clipped by 3 bases and J by 2 bases, with 7 bases between them. This CDR3 reads CASSFGRQETQYF. CDR3 nucleotide sequence: TGTGCCAGCAGTTTTGGGAGGCAAGAGACCCAGTACTTC.

The chain joins TRBV7-2 to TRBJ1-4, with D tentatively TRBD1 (5 bases). The length of the CDR3 is 17 residues. Germline CDR1 is SGHTA and CDR2 is FQGNSA. The V end lost 1 base, the J end lost 0 bases, and 12 bases lay between the germline ends. The CDR3 bases are TGTGCCAGCAGCTTAGAGTCAGGGACTCCAACTAATGAAAAACTGTTTTTT. Translating it yields CASSLESGTPTNEKLFF. Filled out from reference TRBV7-2 and TRBJ1-4, the complete variable domain reads GAGVSQSPSNKVTEKGKDVELRCDPISGHTALYWYRQSLGQGLEFLIYFQGNSAPDKSGLPSDRFSAERTGGSVSTLTIQRTQQEDSAVYLCASSLESGTPTNEKLFFGSGTQLSVL.

V is TRBV4-3 and J is TRBJ1-1; 7 nucleotides match TRBD1. Germline V gene sequence: CDR1 LGHNA, CDR2 YSLEER. V was clipped by 3 bases and J by 4 bases; unmatched bases: 8. The CDR3 totals 15 residues. In DNA form, the CDR3 reads TGCGCCAGCAGCCATAGTGACAGGGTGGGCACTGAAGCTTTCTTT. This translates into CASSHSDRVGTEAFF.

This clone has only a few counts. The chain combines TRBV4-3 with TRBJ2-1; the D is unclear. The germline CDR1 and CDR2 sequences are LGHNA and YSLEER. This CDR3 has 16 residues. Trimming took 0 bases from V and 0 from J, leaving 9 bases between them. In nucleotides, the CDR3 is TGCGCCAGCAGCCAAGAAGAAACGGGCTCCTACAATGAGCAGTTCTTC. This gives the protein CASSQEETGSYNEQFF.

V gene TRBV29-1 combines with J gene TRBJ2-1; the match to TRBD1 covers 10 bases. The germline V gene has CDR1 SQVTM and CDR2 ANQGSEA. The junction had 6 bases not matched to a gene; V was cut back by 3 bases and J by 4 bases. CDR3 size: 15 residues. Here the CDR3 reads CSVEMGQGQYNEQFF. CDR3 DNA: TGCAGCGTTGAGATGGGACAGGGGCAATACAATGAGCAGTTCTTC.

This clone was counted once. The chain uses TRBV7-9 and TRBJ1-1; 9 bases map to TRBD1. Germline CDR1 is SEHNR and CDR2 is FQNEAQ (reference sequence). J lost 1 base, V lost 5 bases, and 11 bases had no gene match. This CDR3 has 17 amino acids. Here the CDR3 reads CASSSSTGDRENTEAFF. CDR3 DNA sequence: TGTGCCAGCAGCAGTTCGACAGGGGACAGGGAGAACACTGAAGCTTTCTTT.

The chain recombines TRBV5-4 with TRBJ2-7, with D tentatively TRBD1 (6 bases). Trimming shortened V by 0 bases and J by 2 bases, and 12 bases separated the two germline ends. The V gene's germline CDR1 is SGHNT and CDR2 YYREEE (reference sequence). The CDR3 has 15 amino acids. CDR3: CASSLVGPGAYEQYF. The CDR3 coding sequence is TGTGCCAGCAGCTTGGTGGGTCCAGGGGCCTACGAGCAGTACTTC.

The rearrangement uses TRBV5-1 and TRBJ1-1; no definite D call. Germline V gene data show CDR1 as SGHRS and CDR2 as YFSETQ. V lost 1 base, J lost 1 base, and 8 bases lay in between. The CDR3 extends over 14 amino acids. The CDR3 loop is CASSLTDANTEAFF. Here the CDR3 DNA reads TGCGCCAGCAGCTTGACAGATGCGAACACTGAAGCTTTCTTT.

This clone was seen only once. This sequence joins TRBV25-1 and TRBJ2-7; 9 bases map to TRBD2. J lost 0 bases, V lost 4 bases, and 1 base had no gene match. CDR3 length: 14 amino acids. Per germline, CDR1 MGHDK and CDR2 SYGVNS. CDR3 in amino acids: CASSGGLASYEQYF. The DNA for the CDR3 is TGTGCCAGCAGTGGGGGACTAGCCTCCTACGAGCAGTACTTC.

The genes are TRBV6-2 or TRBV6-3 and TRBJ1-2; no clear D. CDR1 is MNHEY and CDR2 is SVGEGT in the germline V gene. With 0 bases removed from V and 3 bases from J, the gap between germline ends came to 8 bases. CDR3 size: 14 residues. This CDR3 reads CASSYSTGDYGYTF. CDR3 coding DNA: TGTGCCAGCAGTTACTCCACGGGAGACTATGGCTACACCTTC.

The J gene is TRBJ1-1, the V gene TRBV2; 8 nucleotides line up with TRBD1. The CDR3 loop spans 13 amino acids. CDR1 and CDR2 (germline): SNHLY, FYNNEI. With V trimmed by 7 bases and J by 0 bases, 1 base remained unmatched. DNA of the CDR3: TGTGCCAGCACGACAGGGGTGAACACTGAAGCTTTCTTT. This sequence encodes CASTTGVNTEAFF.

This clone was recorded once. V and J are TRBV6-5 and TRBJ1-6; D uncertain. Germline loops: CDR1 MNHEY, CDR2 SVGAGI. This CDR3 region has 12 residues. With 11 bases removed from V and 7 bases from J, the gap between germline ends came to 12 bases. This CDR3 reads CAAREHNSPLHF. The CDR3 DNA reads TGTGCCGCCCGGGAACACAATTCACCCCTCCACTTT.

This chain links TRBV13 with TRBJ2-7, with TRBD1 matching over 9 bases. Germline CDR1 and CDR2: PRHDT and FYEKMQ (reference sequence). Germline trimming cut 5 bases from V and 4 bases from J; bases unmatched to any gene: 9. This CDR3 is 15 amino acids long. This CDR3 is CASSLEGQGGYEQYF. The DNA of the CDR3 is TGTGCCAGCAGCCTGGAGGGACAGGGAGGGTACGAGCAGTACTTC.

The gene calls are TRBV15 and TRBJ2-4; the D gene is possibly TRBD1 (6 bases). Per the germline V gene, CDR1 is LNHNV and CDR2 is YYDKDF (reference sequence). This CDR3 comprises 17 residues. Trimming cost V 0 bases and J 1 base, with 13 bases left between them. The CDR3 DNA reads as TGTGCCACCAGCAGAGAGAGGGGGAGTGGGGCCAAAAACATTCAGTACTTC. Translating it yields CATSRERGSGAKNIQYF.

This clone has just one count. This chain uses TRBV19 with TRBJ2-3; D may be TRBD2 (6 bases). V was cut by 1 base and J by 2 bases, with 10 bases left in between. Germline lookup yields CDR1 LNHDA and CDR2 SQIVND (reference sequence). This CDR3 spans 15 amino acids. The CDR3: CASSIAAGPTDTQYF. In DNA form, the CDR3 reads TGTGCCAGTAGTATAGCTGCGGGGCCCACAGATACGCAGTATTTT. Complete variable domain (other parts from reference TRBV19 and TRBJ2-3): DGGITQSPKYLFRKEGQNVTLSCEQNLNHDAMYWYRQDPGQGLRLIYYSQIVNDFQKGDIAEGYSVSREKKESFPLTVTSAQKNPTAFYLCASSIAAGPTDTQYFGPGTRLTVL.

This chain links TRBV5-1 with TRBJ1-6; TRBD1 matches 9 bases. In germline, CDR1 is SGHRS, CDR2 YFSETQ. The CDR3 is 16 amino acids. The V and J ends lost 0 bases and 10 bases, in that order; junction bases with no gene match: 8. DNA of the CDR3: TGCGCCAGCAGCTTGGGCTACCGGGACAGGGACTCACCCCTCCACTTT. Protein product: CASSLGYRDRDSPLHF.

This clone was seen just once. V gene TRBV6-5 combines with J gene TRBJ1-2; no reliable D call. CDR1 is MNHEY, CDR2 SVGAGI, per germline. V was clipped by 6 bases and J by 2 bases, with 10 bases between them. The CDR3 length is 13 residues. CDR3 amino acids: CASSPTLNYGYTF. The CDR3 DNA reads as TGTGCCAGCAGCCCGACATTGAACTATGGCTACACCTTC.

The rearrangement joins TRBV5-1 to TRBJ1-1; possibly TRBD1 for D (5 bases). Between the trimmed V and J ends, which lost 4 bases and 2 bases, there was a span of 12 bases. The CDR3 loop spans 14 amino acids. CDR1 is SGHRS, CDR2 YFSETQ, per germline. The CDR3 region has the DNA TGCGCCAGCAGCCCCGGGGCGGGAAACACTGAAGCTTTCTTT. Translated, it gives CASSPGAGNTEAFF. Based on the CDR3 plus reference TRBV5-1 and TRBJ1-1, the full variable domain is KAGVTQTPRYLIKTRGQQVTLSCSPISGHRSVSWYQQTPGQGLQFLFEYFSETQRNKGNFPGRFSGRQFSNSRSEMNVSTLELGDSALYLCASSPGAGNTEAFFGQGTRLTVV.

The chain couples TRBV27 to TRBJ2-7; 12 nucleotides line up with TRBD2. The CDR3 is made up of 15 amino acids. Germline CDR1 reads MNHEY; CDR2 reads SMNVEV (reference sequence). J lost 4 bases, V lost 4 bases, and 5 bases had no gene match. The CDR3 spells CASSSRTSGVYEQYF. CDR3 nucleotide sequence: TGTGCCAGCAGTTCCCGGACTAGCGGGGTATACGAGCAGTACTTC.

The table lists this clone with a few counts. One end of the junction varies from germline; a read error may be responsible. The chain links TRBV5-4 to TRBJ1-1; a weak D match, TRBD1 (5 bases). The CDR3 loop spans 14 amino acids. Germline values: CDR1 SGHNT, CDR2 YYREEE (reference sequence). CDR3 bases: TGTGCCACCAGCCCTCAGACAGCGAACACTGAAGCTTTCTTT. Translation: CATSPQTANTEAFF.

V gene TRBV10-3 combines with J gene TRBJ1-1, with 9 bases identical to TRBD1. Trimming at V came to 5 bases and at J to 6 bases, leaving 7 bases not matched to a gene. Germline CDR1 ENHRY, CDR2 SYGVKD. The length of the CDR3 is 14 residues. CDR3 in DNA: TGTGCCATCAGTCCTTTAACAGGGGGCTCTGAAGCTTTCTTT. This codes for CAISPLTGGSEAFF.

The chain is built from TRBV6-5 and TRBJ1-4, with no clear D. Trimming removed 6 bases from V and 7 bases from J, with 18 bases in between. Germline V gene sequence: CDR1 MNHEY, CDR2 SVGAGI. There are 15 residues in the CDR3. In nucleotides, the CDR3 is TGTGCCAGCAGCCTCTCGGGAAGGGCCGGTGAAAAACTGTTTTTT. It yields the protein CASSLSGRAGEKLFF.

The chain has TRBV5-5 and TRBJ1-5; 9 nucleotides line up with TRBD1. The CDR3 contains 14 residues. Germline CDR1 and CDR2: SGHKS and YYEKEE (reference sequence). V lost 4 bases to trimming and J lost 7 bases; unmatched junction nucleotides: 6. CDR3 coding DNA: TGTGCCAGCAGCGACAGGGGGGGGACCCAGCCCCAGCATTTT. Amino acid sequence: CASSDRGGTQPQHF. Supplemented by reference TRBV5-5 and TRBJ1-5, the full variable domain reads DAGVTQSPTHLIKTRGQQVTLRCSPISGHKSVSWYQQVLGQGPQFIFQYYEKEERGRGNFPDRFSARQFPNYSSELNVNALLLGDSALYLCASSDRGGTQPQHFGDGTRLSIL.